The next 3 T cell receptor beta chains were all read from a single sample in a study of T-cell memory formation after mild COVID-19. Using its own MiXCR run on the 5' RACE reads, TCRdb lists one record per CDR3 protein. This sample has some 210,000 distinct CDR3 sequences, with approximately 20% found just once. The sequenced sample was PBMCs or a T cell subset sorted from them (not recorded which). These receptors all come from an adult woman who had mild COVID-19 (a few samples of this study predate the infection). Cell type and time point are not known.

About this clonotype: A read error may account for a junction end that differs from germline. The V gene is TRBV10-3, the J gene TRBJ1-1; D uncertain. The CDR3 length is 15 residues. Looked up from germline, CDR1 is ENHRY and CDR2 is SYGVKD. In DNA, the CDR3 is TGTGCCATCAGGGATCCCGGCAAGGCCCACACAGAAGCTTTCTTT. Translated: CAIRDPGKAHTEAFF.

V and J are TRBV7-9 and TRBJ1-1, with TRBD1 matching over 7 bases. This CDR3 has 14 amino acids. Germline V gene data show CDR1 as SEHNR and CDR2 as FQNEAQ (reference sequence). V lost 8 bases to trimming and J lost 2 bases; unmatched junction nucleotides: 8. Here the CDR3 reads CASRGTDFNTEAFF. For the CDR3, the DNA is TGTGCCAGCCGGGGGACAGACTTCAACACTGAAGCTTTCTTT.

This clonotype was counted only a few times. The rearrangement uses TRBV5-4 and TRBJ2-3, with D possibly being TRBD2 (6 bases). The CDR3 runs to 16 residues. Germline lookup yields CDR1 SGHNT and CDR2 YYREEE (reference sequence). Deletions cut 0 bases from V and 5 bases from J, with 16 bases between. The DNA for the CDR3 is TGTGCCAGCAGCTTGGTTCGGGCAGTGGGGGGAGATACGCAGTATTTT. It specifies CASSLVRAVGGDTQYF.